Below, 4 T cell receptor beta chains from the same sample are listed, as sequenced in a study of blood T cell repertoires in COVID-19. This table comes from immunoSEQ multiplex PCR, and its TCRdb copy is limited to in-frame clones, with some not included. The sample lists 250,000 to 300,000 clones; 70% to 90% were seen once. What was sequenced was peripheral blood. These TCRs come from a middle-aged man with active or convalescent COVID-19.

The rearrangement uses TRBV19 and TRBJ2-1; 7 positions agree with TRBD2. Germline values: CDR1 LNHDA, CDR2 SQIVND (reference sequence). The V and J ends lost 3 bases and 0 bases, in that order; junction bases with no gene match: 11. This CDR3 has 18 residues. This chain's CDR3 is CASSIGPSGLSSYNEQFF. CDR3 sequence (DNA): TGTGCCAGTAGTATTGGGCCTAGCGGATTAAGCTCCTACAATGAGCAGTTCTTC.

This clone was counted between two and nine times. This sample includes further DNA sequences coding for the same CDR3. V and J are TRBV5-1 and TRBJ2-1; TRBD2 matches at 12 bases. The length of the CDR3 is 15 residues. With V trimmed by 4 bases and J by 2 bases, 1 base remained unmatched. Germline V gene lookup returns CDR1 SGHRS and CDR2 YFSETQ. The CDR3 loop is CASSLAGGAYNEQFF. In nucleotides, the CDR3 is TGCGCCAGCAGCCTAGCGGGAGGGGCCTACAATGAGCAGTTCTTC. Filled out from reference TRBV5-1 and TRBJ2-1, the complete variable domain reads KAGVTQTPRYLIKTRGQQVTLSCSPISGHRSVSWYQQTPGQGLQFLFEYFSETQRNKGNFPGRFSGRQFSNSRSEMNVSTLELGDSALYLCASSLAGGAYNEQFFGPGTRLTVL.

The chain joins TRBV9 to TRBJ2-1, with 9 positions matching TRBD2. This CDR3 has 16 residues. Germline assignment: CDR1 SGDLS and CDR2 YYNGEE. V lost 0 bases to trimming and J lost 5 bases; unmatched junction nucleotides: 6. The chain's CDR3 is CASSVDPSGRNNEQFF. Here the CDR3 DNA reads TGTGCCAGCAGCGTAGATCCCAGCGGGAGGAACAATGAGCAGTTCTTC.

The V call is TRBV5-1, the J call TRBJ2-7, with 8 bases that match TRBD2. This CDR3 has 16 residues. Germline V gene data show CDR1 as SGHRS and CDR2 as YFSETQ. The V gene end was trimmed by 3 bases and the J gene end by 0 bases; junction bases not matched to a gene: 8. CDR3 nucleotide sequence: TGCGCCAGCAGCTACTCCCCCAGCGGGAGCTCCTACGAGCAGTACTTC. This gives the protein CASSYSPSGSSYEQYF. Variable domain in full (rest from reference TRBV5-1 and TRBJ2-7): KAGVTQTPRYLIKTRGQQVTLSCSPISGHRSVSWYQQTPGQGLQFLFEYFSETQRNKGNFPGRFSGRQFSNSRSEMNVSTLELGDSALYLCASSYSPSGSSYEQYFGPGTRLTVT.